The 16 T cell receptor beta chains reported below all come from one sample, sequenced in a study of CD8 T cells in ankylosing spondylitis. General study points: One TCR beta motif, made up of roughly 8 highly homologous variants, appeared characteristic of ankylosing spondylitis blood.

Their antigen targets remain unknown. MiXCR, run by TCRdb on the 5' RACE reads, gives a single entry per CDR3 protein. The table records fewer than 650,000 distinct CDR3 sequences, roughly 13% of them present only once. Sequenced: blood, either unsorted or a sorted T cell fraction (not recorded which). These receptors all stem from a male donor with ankylosing spondylitis.

The chain combines TRBV5-1 with TRBJ2-6; TRBD2 aligns across 9 bases. After removal of 6 bases from V and 2 bases from J, the junction contained 9 bases not matched to a gene. The CDR3 totals 17 residues. Germline V CDR1 and CDR2: SGHRS, YFSETQ. This CDR3 is CASTLGAGGAGANVLTF. In DNA form, the CDR3 reads TGCGCCAGCACTCTGGGAGCGGGGGGCGCTGGGGCCAACGTCCTGACTTTC.

The table lists this clonotype with many counts. The chain carries TRBV12-3 or TRBV12-4 and TRBJ1-5; the D is unclear. CDR3 length equals 12 residues. The V end was cut by 5 bases, the J end by 7 bases, with 9 bases between. CDR3 residues: CASSNAGQPQHF. DNA of the CDR3: TGTGCCAGCAGTAACGCTGGGCAGCCCCAGCATTTT.

The sample holds many counts of this clonotype. DNA of the CDR3: TGTGCCAGCAGCTTCGACACCTACGAGCAGTACTTC. It codes for CASSFDTYEQYF. The chain is built from TRBV7-9 and TRBJ2-7; no reliable D call. CDR3 length: 12 residues. Germline CDR1 is SEHNR and CDR2 is FQNEAQ (reference sequence). The V end lost 3 bases, the J end lost 2 bases, and 5 bases lay between the germline ends.

This clonotype was picked up a small number of times. The chain employs TRBV7-6 and TRBJ2-7; 10 nucleotides agree with TRBD1. CDR1 and CDR2 (germline): SGHVS, FNYEAQ. V trimming: 2 bases; J trimming: 2 bases; junction bases outside the gene matches: 3. The CDR3 consists of 15 residues. The CDR3 sequence is CASSLRTGGTYEQYF. CDR3 DNA sequence: TGTGCCAGCAGCTTAAGGACAGGGGGAACCTACGAGCAGTACTTC.

This chain connects TRBV3-1 to TRBJ2-5; D is perhaps TRBD2 (6 bases). Germline values: CDR1 LGHDT, CDR2 YNNKEL (reference sequence). The CDR3 runs 14 residues. V shed 8 bases and J shed 5 bases, with 18 bases lying between them. The CDR3 here is CASGLSGAGETQYF. CDR3 DNA sequence: TGTGCCAGCGGTCTGTCGGGAGCAGGTGAGACCCAGTACTTC.

This clonotype was counted a few times. The chain joins TRBV5-1 to TRBJ1-2; TRBD1 matches at 7 bases. V was pared by 5 bases and J by 7 bases, with 11 bases of the junction left unmatched. This CDR3 contains 14 residues. CDR1 is SGHRS and CDR2 is YFSETQ in the germline V gene. The CDR3 DNA is TGCGCCAGCAGAAGCGGGACAGATCCAGGTGGCTACACCTTC. As protein: CASRSGTDPGGYTF.

This clonotype was seen only a few times. The rearrangement joins TRBV28 to TRBJ2-7, with 8 bases matching TRBD2. The junction had 6 bases not matched to a gene; V was cut back by 2 bases and J by 6 bases. CDR3 length: 14 amino acids. CDR1 is MDHEN and CDR2 is SYDVKM in the germline V gene. The CDR3 is CASSLSLAGSEQYV. The CDR3 DNA follows: TGTGCCAGCAGTTTAAGCCTAGCGGGTAGCGAGCAGTACGTC.

The chain combines TRBV11-3 with TRBJ2-1; 7 bases are a match to TRBD1. From germline, CDR1 is SGHNT and CDR2 YENEEA. V gave up 6 bases and J gave up 5 bases; unmatched junction bases: 4. The CDR3 sequence is 13 residues long. DNA of the CDR3: TGTGCCAGCAGTGCAGACAGGGACAATGAGCAGTTCTTC. Its protein product is CASSADRDNEQFF.

V usage is TRBV15 and J usage is TRBJ1-5; TRBD1 is a possible D gene (5 bases). The V gene lost 8 bases and the J gene lost 4 bases, with 12 bases spanning the gap. Germline-derived CDR1 and CDR2 are LNHNV and YYDKDF (reference sequence). There are 13 residues in the CDR3. CDR3 region: CATARGMNQPQHF. DNA of the CDR3: TGTGCCACCGCCCGGGGGATGAATCAGCCCCAGCATTTT.

This clonotype came up many times. The chain carries TRBV29-1 and TRBJ1-5; TRBD1 might be the D (5 bases). The CDR3 length is 13 residues. Per germline, CDR1 SQVTM and CDR2 ANQGSEA. Trimming cost V 1 base and J 11 bases, with 15 bases left between them. This CDR3 is CSVEVQGGGSQHF. DNA of the CDR3: TGCAGCGTTGAAGTCCAAGGCGGGGGATCCCAGCATTTT.

The CDR3 here is CAWIIRTSGAYEQYF. The CDR3 DNA is TGTGCCTGGATAATCAGGACTAGCGGAGCCTACGAGCAGTACTTC. The chain employs TRBV30 and TRBJ2-7; 10 bases are a match to TRBD2. The CDR3 extends over 15 amino acids. V shed 4 bases, J shed 2 bases, and the junction held 8 bases outside the gene matches. From germline, CDR1 is GTSNPN and CDR2 SVGIG (reference sequence).

There are a few counts of this clonotype. The chain has TRBV5-1 and TRBJ2-7; 7 bases are a match to TRBD2. The V gene end was trimmed by 0 bases and the J gene end by 4 bases; junction bases not matched to a gene: 10. CDR3 size: 16 residues. Germline V CDR1 and CDR2: SGHRS, YFSETQ. The CDR3 nucleotides are TGCGCCAGCAGCTTGGCCGGGGTCAGGGAGGGTTACGAGCAGTACGTC. This gives the protein CASSLAGVREGYEQYV.

This clonotype appeared a few times. The junction does not match germline at one end; this may be a read error. The chain has TRBV6-2 or TRBV6-3 and TRBJ1-1, with D maybe TRBD1 (5 bases). Per germline, CDR1 MNHEY and CDR2 SVGEGT. The CDR3 covers 10 residues. This chain's CDR3 is CASRDTEAFF. CDR3 DNA: TGTGCCAGCAGGGACACGGAAGCTTTCTTT.

V gene TRBV5-1 combines with J gene TRBJ2-1, with D possibly TRBD1 on 6 matching bases. The CDR3 is 15 amino acids. Per germline, CDR1 SGHRS and CDR2 YFSETQ. The V end lost 2 bases, the J end lost 1 base, and 10 bases lay between the germline ends. In nucleotides, the CDR3 is TGCGCCAGCAGCTTCTCAGGGGAATCCTACAATGAGCAGTTCTTC. Translation: CASSFSGESYNEQFF.

The CDR3 protein is CASSDGTSPGDTQYF. CDR3 DNA sequence: TGTGCCAGCAGCGACGGGACGTCCCCGGGGGATACGCAGTATTTT. The V and J genes are TRBV7-2 and TRBJ2-3; possibly TRBD1 or TRBD2 for D (5 bases each). Trimming shortened V by 5 bases and J by 6 bases, and 18 bases separated the two germline ends. CDR3 size: 15 residues. CDR1 is SGHTA, CDR2 FQGNSA, per germline. Full variable domain (missing parts from reference TRBV7-2 and TRBJ2-3): GAGVSQSPSNKVTEKGKDVELRCDPISGHTALYWYRQSLGQGLEFLIYFQGNSAPDKSGLPSDRFSAERTGGSVSTLTIQRTQQEDSAVYLCASSDGTSPGDTQYFGPGTRLTVL.

This chain joins TRBV10-1 and TRBJ2-1; 7 nucleotides line up with TRBD1. The CDR3 sequence is 17 residues long. V lost 3 bases, J lost 0 bases, and 8 bases stayed unmatched. Germline CDR1 reads WNHNN; CDR2 reads SYGVQD (reference sequence). The CDR3 coding sequence is TGCGCCAGCAGTGACCAGGGGGTGCCGAGCTCCTACAATGAGCAGTTCTTC. Amino acids: CASSDQGVPSSYNEQFF.